This T cell receptor (beta chain) was captured by sequencing in a study of Tregs in tolerant kidney transplant recipients. The repertoire was sequenced with immunoSEQ multiplex PCR; TCRdb's copy has only in-frame clones and lacks some. The table has some 68,000 clones, around 84% seen once; the top ten hold about 4.6%. Ten or more counts support this clone. Its specificity is unknown. The CDR3 consists of 17 residues. The V end lost 1 base, the J end lost 6 bases, and 21 bases lay between the germline ends. Looked up from germline, CDR1 is MGHRA and CDR2 is YSYEKL. Unstimulated Tregs (CD4+CD25+CD127-) and CD4+CD25- non-Tregs were sorted from PBMCs. Study findings and constraints: The most relevant donor-specific Treg TCRbeta repertoire apparently came from expansion with activated donor B cells. Biological reproducibility was not directly addressed in this study.

The receptor was derived from a human donor in good health. Sequencing input: CD4+ T cells from blood. The J gene is TRBJ1-1, the V gene TRBV4-1; D not resolved. For the CDR3, the DNA is TGCGCCAGCAGCCAAGTTGATATGGGATTTTTGAATTCTGAAGCTTTCTTT. Translation gives CASSQVDMGFLNSEAFF.